In its sample, the clone carrying this T cell receptor (beta chain) was seen many times. What it recognizes is unknown. The sample comes from a study of tumor-infiltrating lymphocytes in primary liver carcinoma. Study-level information: Staged T1-T3 N0M0, the tumors had sizes that ranged from roughly 4.2 to 11 cm across.

Both RNA and DNA were isolated together from around 20-30 mg of bulk tissue that had not been sorted. This CDR3 is 11 amino acids long. From germline, CDR1 is SGHKS and CDR2 YYEKEE (reference sequence). The ends were cut back, 5 bases at V and 7 bases at J, with 7 bases in the middle. Study findings and constraints: Tumor-blood pairs (like tumor-adjacent pairs) overlapped less than tumor region pairs did.

Starting from roughly 0.5 ug of total RNA, TCR beta cDNA was produced with a primer in the constant region. TCR beta libraries came from three nested multiplex PCR rounds using slightly modified ARM-PCR. In the first two PCR rounds, TRBV1-TRBV30 forward primers were paired with a C-beta reverse primer, and each round lasted roughly 9 cycles. TCRdb itself ran the multiplex PCR reads through MiXCR, one entry per CDR3 protein. The sample lists around 80,000 distinct CDR3 sequences; approximately 69% were seen once. Sequencing was performed on tumor-adjacent normal liver tissue. This receptor was identified in a man between 40 and 49 years old with primary liver carcinoma and hepatitis B virus infection. J is TRBJ2-1 and V is TRBV5-5; D remains unclear. As DNA, the CDR3 is TGTGCCAGCAGTCTAGAGAATGAGCAGTTCTTC. This translates into CASSLENEQFF.